These 3 T cell receptor beta chains were sequenced from one sample in a study of cytomegalovirus exposure and HLA in healthy donors. Sequencing used immunoSEQ multiplex PCR; TCRdb keeps in-frame clones, though not all of them. The sample yields approximately 71,000 clones, 91% seen once. Material for sequencing was PBMCs. Receptor source: a man aged 18 to 29 in good health and CMV-seronegative.

The rearrangement links TRBV5-6 to TRBJ1-5, with D perhaps matching TRBD1 (6 bases). V was trimmed by 0 bases and J by 6 bases, leaving 7 bases between them. The CDR3 runs to 13 residues. Germline V lookup: CDR1 SGHDT, CDR2 YYEEEE. The CDR3 DNA reads as TGTGCCAGCAGCTTGGGAGGGGGTCAGCCCCAGCATTTT. Its translation is CASSLGGGQPQHF.

The V and J genes are TRBV7-2 and TRBJ2-7; D is perhaps TRBD2 (6 bases). Germline loops: CDR1 SGHTA, CDR2 FQGNSA. The CDR3 loop spans 16 amino acids. The V end lost 5 bases, the J end lost 9 bases, and 26 bases lay between the germline ends. Here the CDR3 DNA reads TGTGCCAGCAGCATCCGGGACTTGGACCACGGGGTCGGGCAGTACTTC. Translation gives CASSIRDLDHGVGQYF.

The V and J genes are TRBV5-1 and TRBJ1-1; D may be TRBD1 (5 bases). The germline CDR1 and CDR2 sequences are SGHRS and YFSETQ. This CDR3 is 15 amino acids long. V gave up 5 bases and J gave up 2 bases, with 16 bases separating them. The CDR3 spells CASSSLGGANTEAFF. DNA for the CDR3: TGCGCCAGCAGTTCCCTGGGAGGGGCAAACACTGAAGCTTTCTTT.